This T cell receptor (beta chain) was identified during a study of cytotoxic CD8 clonotypes in ibrutinib-treated CLL. Findings of the study overall: Patients with sustained remission and those progressing were sampled at differing times. Relative to age-matched healthy donors, clonality at baseline was higher, and it tracked circulating CD8+ T-cell counts. Clonotypes that were public were uncommon, and they contracted or stayed stable on treatment.

Investigators sought sequencing depths of between 1 in 200,000 and 1 in 1 million T cells. TCRdb's table, derived via immunoSEQ multiplex PCR, lists solely in-frame clones and lacks some. Among fewer than 50,000 clones listed, 60% to 70% were seen once. This CDR3 has 15 amino acids. The J segment lost 3 bases and the V segment lost 5 bases, leaving 6 bases of the junction unmatched. In germline, CDR1 is MDHEN, CDR2 SYDVKM. To note about this clone: Its target is unknown.

The sequencing here drew on PBMCs, taken after 24 months of ibrutinib treatment. This receptor was obtained from a human donor with chronic lymphocytic leukemia. The chain links TRBV28 to TRBJ2-7; the match to TRBD2 covers 11 bases. The CDR3 nucleotides are TGTGCCAGCAGTCCTCATAGCGGGAGGGTCTACGAGCAGTACTTC. Translated, it gives CASSPHSGRVYEQYF.